This is a list of T cell receptor beta chains from one sample in a study of type 1 regulatory T cells. TCRdb redid the calling of the reads with MiXCR, one entry per CDR3 protein. The sample holds about 74,000 distinct CDR3 sequences, about 60% seen once. The antigens these receptors bind are not known. What was sequenced was cultured T cells, either the whole culture or a sorted T cell fraction (not recorded which). The receptor set was obtained from a human donor in good health. The CDR3 runs from the conserved cysteine through the conserved F or W. D genes are given only for firm matches. Not all rows give a size; the values are once, few, many and, for expanded clones, a class.

J gene	V gene	CDR3 length	clone size	D gene	CDR3 DNA	CDR3 protein
TRBJ2-7	TRBV7-8	15	-	TRBD2	TGTGCCAGCAGCTTAGCGCTAGCGGGAGGGGGCGAGCAGTACTTC	CASSLALAGGGEQYF
TRBJ1-5	TRBV30	14	-	-	TGTGCCTGGAGTGACGGATTTAGCAATCAGCCCCAGCATTTT	CAWSDGFSNQPQHF
TRBJ2-7	TRBV5-1	13	-	-	TGCGCCAGCTCAAAGACGGATACCTACGAGCAGTACTTC	CASSKTDTYEQYF
TRBJ2-7	TRBV6-5	13	-	TRBD2	TGTGCCAGCGGTGCTAGCGGGAACTACGAGCAGTACTTC	CASGASGNYEQYF
TRBJ2-3	TRBV27	15	once	-	TGTGCCAGCAGCTCCCCAGAACCCCACACAGATACGCAGTATTTT	CASSSPEPHTDTQYF
TRBJ2-3	TRBV20-1	14	few	-	TGCAGTGCTGAACCTGCGGGCAGTACAGATACGCAGTATTTT	CSAEPAGSTDTQYF
TRBJ2-3	TRBV7-2	13	few	-	TGTGCCAGCAGCTCTTGGGACCCAGATACGCAGTATTTT	CASSSWDPDTQYF
TRBJ2-5	TRBV7-9	14	few	TRBD1	TGTGCCAGCAGCTCACGGGACAGTTTCGAGACCCAGTACTTC	CASSSRDSFETQYF
TRBJ2-3	TRBV4-3	16	-	-	TGCGCCAGCAGCCAAGACGGGACAACTACCGCAGATACGCAGTATTTT	CASSQDGTTTADTQYF
TRBJ2-7	TRBV11-2	17	-	TRBD2	TGTGCCAGCAGCTTAACCTTTTCCGGGACTAACTCCTACGAGCAGTACTTC	CASSLTFSGTNSYEQYF
TRBJ2-7	TRBV20-1	14	-	TRBD2	TGCAGTGCTCGGACTAGCGAGCCCTCCTACGAGCAGTACTTC	CSARTSEPSYEQYF
TRBJ2-3	TRBV2	15	-	-	TGTGCCAGCAGGAGCGGAGCAGCTAGCACAGATACGCAGTATTTT	CASRSGAASTDTQYF
TRBJ1-6	TRBV5-1	15	-	TRBD1	TGCGCCAGCAGTTTTGGACAGGGGGATAATTCACCCCTCCACTTT	CASSFGQGDNSPLHF
TRBJ2-5	TRBV7-8	16	-	-	TGTGCCAGCAGCTTAGGAATCGGCAGGAACCAAGAGACCCAGTACTTC	CASSLGIGRNQETQYF
TRBJ2-2	TRBV4-2	16	-	-	TGTGCCAGCAGCCAAGAGACAGGTCCGAACACCGGGGAGCTGTTTTTT	CASSQETGPNTGELFF
TRBJ2-3	TRBV24-1	14	-	TRBD2	TGTGCCACCAGTGATCCGGGGGGTGGAGATACGCAGTATTTT	CATSDPGGGDTQYF
TRBJ2-3	TRBV4-1	14	-	-	TGCGCCAGCAGCCAAGTTTTGGTGGCAGATACGCAGTATTTT	CASSQVLVADTQYF
TRBJ2-1	TRBV6-1	15	-	TRBD2	TGTGCCAGCAAAGGGTTGGCGGGTCGGGAGGGAGAGCAGTTCTTC	CASKGLAGREGEQFF
TRBJ2-7	TRBV18	15	-	TRBD1	TGTGCCAGCTCACCAAGGACAGGGGCGGCCTACGAGCAGTACTTC	CASSPRTGAAYEQYF
TRBJ2-3	TRBV7-3	13	few	TRBD1	TGTGCCAGCAGCTCGACAGGGTCAGATACGCAGTATTTT	CASSSTGSDTQYF
TRBJ1-4	TRBV20-1	14	-	-	TGCAGTGCGAAGACTGGGGTCACTAATGAAAAACTGTTTTTT	CSAKTGVTNEKLFF
TRBJ1-1	TRBV7-9	15	-	-	TGTGCCAGCAGGGGCGTAACATGGGGAGACACTGAAGCTTTCTTT	CASRGVTWGDTEAFF
TRBJ2-7	TRBV7-9	15	once	-	TGTGCCAGCAGCCCTGACGGAGGGGCTTTCTACGAGCAGTACTTC	CASSPDGGAFYEQYF
TRBJ2-3	TRBV3-1	15	-	-	TGTGCCAGCAGCCGTCGGCTAGTGGCCACAGATACGCAGTATTTT	CASSRRLVATDTQYF
TRBJ1-4	TRBV11-2	15	-	TRBD1	TGTGCCAGCAGACCCACAGGGGTAACTAATGAAAAACTGTTTTTT	CASRPTGVTNEKLFF
TRBJ2-2	TRBV12-3/TRBV12-4	13	few	-	TGTGCCAGCAGGTCAGGGGAAACCGGGGAGCTGTTTTTT	CASRSGETGELFF
TRBJ1-1	TRBV29-1	13	-	TRBD1	TGCAGCGCAATAACACAGGGGGTTACTGAAACTTTCTTT	CSAITQGVTETFF
TRBJ2-1	TRBV4-1	17	-	TRBD2	TGCGCCAGCAGCCCCCTTTCATCAGCGGGATCGGGGAATGAGCAGTTCTTC	CASSPLSSAGSGNEQFF
TRBJ2-2	TRBV5-1	14	many	-	TGCGCCAGCAGAGAGGGTATTACCGGCGGGGAGCTGTTTTTT	CASREGITGGELFF